Each of the 9 T cell receptor beta chains below was sequenced from the same sample in a study of T cell repertoires in ileal Crohn's disease. Time point reported: inflamed ileum from the surgical specimen. TCRdb's copy holds only in-frame clones and misses some; the assay was immunoSEQ multiplex PCR. The sample contains about 18,000 clones, 76% of which appear only once. The material sequenced was ileal tissue. These receptor sequences come from an adult with Crohn's disease.

The chain carries TRBV6-5 and TRBJ2-3, with D hard to call. Per germline, CDR1 MNHEY and CDR2 SVGAGI. The CDR3 sequence is 13 residues long. Trimming cost V 6 bases and J 1 base, with 8 bases left between them. The CDR3 spells CASSRTGTDTQYF. In nucleotides, the CDR3 is TGTGCCAGCAGCCGGACGGGCACAGATACGCAGTATTTT.

The CDR3: CASKEGAFSYEQYF. CDR3 nucleotide sequence: TGTGCCAGCAAAGAGGGTGCCTTTTCCTACGAGCAGTACTTC. This chain connects TRBV6-1 to TRBJ2-7; possible D gene TRBD2, 5 bases. Germline assignment: CDR1 MNHNS and CDR2 SASEGT. This CDR3 has 14 residues. V lost 7 bases, J lost 1 base, and 14 bases lay in between.

This clone was picked up a small number of times. The rearrangement joins TRBV18 to TRBJ2-2; 7 bases are shared with TRBD1. The CDR3 totals 15 residues. The germline gives CDR1 KGHSH, CDR2 LQKENI. J gave up 1 base and V 3 bases, and 2 bases lay outside the gene matches. The CDR3 nucleotides are TGTGCCAGCTCACCGAGACAGGGGAACACCGGGGAGCTGTTTTTT. As protein: CASSPRQGNTGELFF.

V usage is TRBV28 and J usage is TRBJ2-7, with TRBD1 matching 7 bases. Trimming removed 6 bases from V and 6 bases from J; junction bases left unmatched: 14. The CDR3 is 15 amino acids. CDR1 and CDR2 (germline): MDHEN, SYDVKM. Here the CDR3 DNA reads TGTGCCAGCAGCCCCACAGAGGGACAGTTCAGCGAGCAGTACTTC. As protein: CASSPTEGQFSEQYF.

CDR3 sequence: CASRETGAGETQYF. CDR3 nucleotides: TGTGCCAGCAGAGAGACAGGGGCTGGGGAGACCCAGTACTTC. This sequence joins TRBV13 and TRBJ2-5; 8 nucleotides line up with TRBD1. This CDR3 has 14 residues. The J segment lost 5 bases and the V segment lost 6 bases, leaving 8 bases of the junction unmatched. Germline CDR1 is PRHDT and CDR2 is FYEKMQ (reference sequence). Full variable domain (remainder filled in from reference TRBV13 and TRBJ2-5): AAGVIQSPRHLIKEKRETATLKCYPIPRHDTVYWYQQGPGQDPQFLISFYEKMQSDKGSIPDRFSAQQFSDYHSELNMSSLELGDSALYFCASRETGAGETQYFGPGTRLLVL.

This sequence joins TRBV6-1 and TRBJ2-1; D not certain. Deletions cut 1 base from V and 4 bases from J, with 8 bases between. Germline assignment: CDR1 MNHNS and CDR2 SASEGT. The CDR3 has 14 amino acids. As DNA, the CDR3 is TGTGCCAGCAGTGAAGGTTCCACGTACAATGAGCAGTTCTTC. The encoded protein is CASSEGSTYNEQFF.

The CDR3 DNA reads as TGTGCCAGCAGCCCATCCGGGACAGGGGGCCGGGAGACCCAGTACTTC. The encoded protein is CASSPSGTGGRETQYF. V gene TRBV7-3 combines with J gene TRBJ2-5; TRBD1 matches at 12 bases. V was pared by 5 bases and J by 5 bases, with 9 bases of the junction left unmatched. The CDR3 sequence is 16 residues long. CDR1 SGHTA and CDR2 FQGTGA come from the germline V gene. Looking up the rest from reference TRBV7-3 and TRBJ2-5 gives the full variable domain: GAGVSQTPSNKVTEKGKYVELRCDPISGHTALYWYRQSLGQGPEFLIYFQGTGAADDSGLPNDRFFAVRPEGSVSTLKIQRTERGDSAVYLCASSPSGTGGRETQYFGPGTRLLVL.

Of note for this clone: Compared with germline, one end of the junction differs, possibly owing to a read error. The chain links TRBV7-7 to TRBJ2-5; D may be TRBD1 (5 bases). Looked up from germline, CDR1 is SSHAT and CDR2 is FNYEAQ (reference sequence). This CDR3 contains 15 residues. CDR3 residues: CASSLSSTGIETQYF. Here the CDR3 DNA reads TGTGCTAGCAGCTTGTCTTCAACAGGAATCGAGACCCAGTACTTC.

The rearrangement links TRBV5-1 to TRBJ2-7; 9 bases are shared with TRBD1. With 5 bases clipped from V and 4 bases from J, the junction kept 10 bases outside the gene matches. CDR3 length: 15 amino acids. Germline assignment: CDR1 SGHRS and CDR2 YFSETQ. The CDR3 DNA sequence: TGCGCCAGCAGTTTGTCTCCGGGACAGGGATACGAGCAGTACTTC. Protein sequence: CASSLSPGQGYEQYF.